A selection of T cell receptor beta chains follows, all from one sample in a study of long-term antiretroviral therapy in people with HIV. Sequenced by immunoSEQ multiplex PCR; TCRdb stores in-frame clones only, minus some. The profile covers roughly 17,000 clones, with 80% to 90% appearing a single time and approximately 9.5% taken by the ten largest. Sample: unsorted PBMCs, taken 0.3 years after starting antiretroviral therapy. The receptors stem from a man between 18 and 35 years old with HIV. Each CDR3 is given with its conserved first and last residue. Each record gives: clone size, D gene, J gene, V gene, CDR3 protein, CDR3 DNA. A D gene is named only where the DNA matches it firmly. Not every row has a clone size; where given, it reads once, few, many or a size class.

clone size: .
D gene: .
J gene: TRBJ1-6
V gene: TRBV5-1
CDR3 protein: CASSLRDTVINSPLHF
CDR3 DNA: TGCGCCAGCAGCTTGAGGGATACAGTTATTAATTCACCCCTCCACTTT

clone size: .
D gene: .
J gene: TRBJ1-5
V gene: TRBV7-9
CDR3 protein: CASSQDNQPQHF
CDR3 DNA: TGTGCCAGCAGCCAGGACAATCAGCCCCAGCATTTT

clone size: .
D gene: TRBD1
J gene: TRBJ1-4
V gene: TRBV19
CDR3 protein: CASSPRQGEVGWANEKLFF
CDR3 DNA: TGTGCCAGTAGTCCCAGACAGGGGGAGGTGGGCTGGGCTAATGAAAAACTGTTTTTT

clone size: .
D gene: .
J gene: TRBJ2-7
V gene: TRBV18
CDR3 protein: CASSPRFSPYEQYF
CDR3 DNA: TGTGCCAGCTCACCACGGTTCAGCCCCTACGAGCAGTACTTC

clone size: .
D gene: .
J gene: TRBJ1-6
V gene: TRBV14
CDR3 protein: CASSQGQYNSPLHF
CDR3 DNA: TGTGCCAGCAGCCAAGGACAGTATAATTCACCCCTCCACTTT

clone size: .
D gene: .
J gene: TRBJ1-2
V gene: TRBV5-4
CDR3 protein: CASSLSLMMRTNYGYTF
CDR3 DNA: TGTGCCAGCAGCCTGTCCCTAATGATGAGAACTAACTATGGCTACACCTTC

clone size: .
D gene: TRBD2
J gene: TRBJ2-3
V gene: TRBV25-1
CDR3 protein: CASSDPGGPSTDTQYF
CDR3 DNA: TGTGCCAGCAGTGACCCGGGGGGGCCTAGCACAGATACGCAGTATTTT

clone size: .
D gene: .
J gene: TRBJ1-1
V gene: TRBV6-5
CDR3 protein: CASRSGTEAFF
CDR3 DNA: TGTGCCAGCAGGAGCGGCACTGAAGCTTTCTTT

clone size: .
D gene: .
J gene: TRBJ2-3
V gene: TRBV5-1
CDR3 protein: CASSSLGGTDTQYF
CDR3 DNA: TGCGCCAGCAGCTCCCTGGGGGGTACAGATACGCAGTATTTT

clone size: .
D gene: TRBD1
J gene: TRBJ1-1
V gene: TRBV6-5
CDR3 protein: CASTMYRGAGTEAFF
CDR3 DNA: TGTGCCAGCACGATGTACAGGGGCGCAGGCACTGAAGCTTTCTTT

clone size: .
D gene: TRBD1
J gene: TRBJ2-3
V gene: TRBV5-1
CDR3 protein: CASSYGQGGSLGTDTQYF
CDR3 DNA: TGCGCCAGCAGCTACGGACAGGGGGGGAGCCTAGGGACAGATACGCAGTATTTT

clone size: once
D gene: .
J gene: TRBJ2-1
V gene: TRBV29-1
CDR3 protein: CSVDGGAPPAHNEQFF
CDR3 DNA: TGCAGCGTTGATGGCGGAGCTCCCCCGGCCCACAATGAGCAGTTCTTC

clone size: .
D gene: TRBD2
J gene: TRBJ2-7
V gene: TRBV6-5
CDR3 protein: CASSYGGGRSYEQYF
CDR3 DNA: TGTGCCAGCAGTTACGGGGGGGGACGGTCCTACGAGCAGTACTTC

clone size: .
D gene: .
J gene: TRBJ1-1
V gene: TRBV7-9
CDR3 protein: CASSLSGGAFF
CDR3 DNA: TGTGCCAGCAGCTTATCCGGGGGAGCTTTCTTT

clone size: few
D gene: .
J gene: TRBJ1-6
V gene: TRBV6-1
CDR3 protein: CASSEASGFNSPLHF
CDR3 DNA: TGTGCCAGCAGTGAAGCGTCCGGGTTTAATTCACCCCTCCACTTT

clone size: .
D gene: .
J gene: TRBJ2-3
V gene: TRBV6-5
CDR3 protein: CASNLLGTDTQYF
CDR3 DNA: TGTGCCAGCAATTTACTTGGCACAGATACGCAGTATTTT

clone size: .
D gene: .
J gene: TRBJ2-3
V gene: TRBV29-1
CDR3 protein: CSVDRGRADTQYF
CDR3 DNA: TGCAGCGTTGATAGAGGACGCGCAGATACGCAGTATTTT

clone size: .
D gene: .
J gene: TRBJ1-1
V gene: TRBV10-3
CDR3 protein: CATGKVGTMNTEAFF
CDR3 DNA: TGTGCCACTGGAAAGGTTGGGACCATGAACACTGAAGCTTTCTTT

clone size: .
D gene: .
J gene: TRBJ1-2
V gene: TRBV9
CDR3 protein: CASSVVQSYGYTF
CDR3 DNA: TGTGCCAGCAGCGTAGTTCAGTCCTATGGCTACACCTTC

clone size: .
D gene: TRBD2
J gene: TRBJ2-3
V gene: TRBV5-1
CDR3 protein: CASSLTLAGASDTQYF
CDR3 DNA: TGCGCCAGCAGCCTAACTCTAGCGGGGGCCTCAGATACGCAGTATTTT

clone size: .
D gene: .
J gene: TRBJ2-1
V gene: TRBV6-1
CDR3 protein: CASSNPSAEQFF
CDR3 DNA: TGTGCCAGCAGTAACCCTAGCGCTGAGCAGTTCTTC

clone size: .
D gene: .
J gene: TRBJ2-1
V gene: TRBV18
CDR3 protein: CASSTTWGNTLGEQFF
CDR3 DNA: TGTGCCAGCTCAACGACCTGGGGGAACACATTGGGTGAGCAGTTCTTC

clone size: .
D gene: .
J gene: TRBJ2-1
V gene: TRBV1
CDR3 protein: CTSSQDLAAYNEQFF
CDR3 DNA: TGCACCAGCAGCCAAGATCTAGCGGCCTACAATGAGCAGTTCTTC

clone size: .
D gene: TRBD1
J gene: TRBJ2-1
V gene: TRBV7-3
CDR3 protein: CASSDRDRPSYNEQFF
CDR3 DNA: TGTGCCAGCAGCGACCGGGACAGGCCCTCCTACAATGAGCAGTTCTTC

clone size: few
D gene: .
J gene: TRBJ1-1
V gene: TRBV27
CDR3 protein: CASSYSGGPLFEAFF
CDR3 DNA: TGTGCCAGCAGCTATTCGGGGGGTCCCCTTTTTGAAGCTTTCTTT

clone size: .
D gene: .
J gene: TRBJ1-2
V gene: TRBV2
CDR3 protein: CASSEGGRGSYGYTF
CDR3 DNA: TGTGCCAGCAGTGAAGGGGGCAGGGGTAGCTATGGCTACACCTTC

clone size: .
D gene: TRBD2
J gene: TRBJ2-7
V gene: TRBV11-2
CDR3 protein: CASSTGLGSTYEQYF
CDR3 DNA: TGTGCCAGCAGCACCGGACTAGGCTCGACCTACGAGCAGTACTTC

clone size: .
D gene: TRBD1
J gene: TRBJ2-4
V gene: TRBV30
CDR3 protein: CAWSVRELGTENIQYF
CDR3 DNA: TGTGCCTGGAGTGTACGTGAACTCGGGACAGAAAACATTCAGTACTTC

clone size: .
D gene: .
J gene: TRBJ2-3
V gene: TRBV6-4
CDR3 protein: CASSEFGAPTDTQYF
CDR3 DNA: TGTGCCAGCAGTGAGTTCGGGGCTCCCACAGATACGCAGTATTTT

clone size: .
D gene: TRBD2
J gene: TRBJ2-7
V gene: TRBV18
CDR3 protein: CASSPLAGGVNEQYF
CDR3 DNA: TGTGCCAGCTCACCGCTAGCGGGGGGAGTCAACGAGCAGTACTTC

clone size: .
D gene: .
J gene: TRBJ2-7
V gene: TRBV28
CDR3 protein: CASSYPAGQSYEQYF
CDR3 DNA: TGTGCCAGCAGTTATCCCGCGGGGCAATCCTACGAGCAGTACTTC

clone size: once
D gene: .
J gene: TRBJ2-3
V gene: TRBV20-1
CDR3 protein: CSASVGGTQYF
CDR3 DNA: TGCAGTGCATCCGTTGGGGGTACGCAGTATTTT

clone size: .
D gene: TRBD2
J gene: TRBJ2-7
V gene: TRBV7-9
CDR3 protein: CASRALRGGGSYEQYF
CDR3 DNA: TGTGCCAGCAGGGCGCTGCGGGGGGGCGGCTCCTACGAGCAGTACTTC

clone size: .
D gene: .
J gene: TRBJ2-2
V gene: TRBV19
CDR3 protein: CASSIFGGDTGELFF
CDR3 DNA: TGTGCCAGTAGTATATTTGGGGGCGACACCGGGGAGCTGTTTTTT

clone size: few
D gene: TRBD1
J gene: TRBJ2-7
V gene: TRBV5-1
CDR3 protein: CASGVRDSLFEQYF
CDR3 DNA: TGCGCGTCAGGCGTAAGGGACAGCCTTTTTGAGCAGTACTTC

clone size: .
D gene: .
J gene: TRBJ1-2
V gene: TRBV28
CDR3 protein: CASSLKTGLDGYTF
CDR3 DNA: TGTGCCAGCAGTTTAAAGACAGGACTCGATGGCTACACCTTC

clone size: .
D gene: .
J gene: TRBJ1-5
V gene: TRBV6-1
CDR3 protein: CASSEVREQPQHF
CDR3 DNA: TGTGCCAGCAGTGAAGTCAGGGAACAGCCCCAGCATTTT

clone size: .
D gene: .
J gene: TRBJ2-1
V gene: TRBV5-5
CDR3 protein: CASSQGGGRYNEQFF
CDR3 DNA: TGTGCCAGCAGCCAGGGGGGGGGTCGGTACAATGAGCAGTTCTTC

clone size: .
D gene: .
J gene: TRBJ1-2
V gene: TRBV6-1
CDR3 protein: CASGDPGLIYGYTF
CDR3 DNA: TGTGCCAGCGGCGATCCGGGACTTATCTATGGCTACACCTTC

clone size: .
D gene: .
J gene: TRBJ2-5
V gene: TRBV7-7
CDR3 protein: CASSLSSLASETQYF
CDR3 DNA: TGTGCTAGCAGCTTATCCTCTCTAGCTTCAGAGACCCAGTACTTC

clone size: .
D gene: .
J gene: TRBJ1-1
V gene: TRBV10-3
CDR3 protein: CAISELDSTNTEAFF
CDR3 DNA: TGTGCCATCAGTGAGCTGGACAGTACCAACACTGAAGCTTTCTTT

clone size: .
D gene: TRBD1
J gene: TRBJ2-1
V gene: TRBV6-1
CDR3 protein: CASSEEGTGYNEQFF
CDR3 DNA: TGTGCCAGCAGTGAAGAGGGGACAGGGTACAATGAGCAGTTCTTC

clone size: .
D gene: TRBD1
J gene: TRBJ1-2
V gene: TRBV5-6
CDR3 protein: CASNPSDRGVYGYTF
CDR3 DNA: TGTGCCAGCAATCCCTCCGACAGGGGGGTCTATGGCTACACCTTC

clone size: .
D gene: TRBD2
J gene: TRBJ2-7
V gene: TRBV5-1
CDR3 protein: CASSPEPSGGGEQYF
CDR3 DNA: TGCGCCAGCAGCCCGGAGCCTAGCGGGGGAGGCGAGCAGTACTTC

clone size: .
D gene: TRBD1
J gene: TRBJ2-1
V gene: TRBV18
CDR3 protein: CASSPSGTGGYNEQFF
CDR3 DNA: TGTGCCAGCTCACCATCCGGGACAGGGGGCTACAATGAGCAGTTCTTC

clone size: .
D gene: .
J gene: TRBJ2-6
V gene: TRBV4-2
CDR3 protein: CASSQDRTGANVLTF
CDR3 DNA: TGTGCCAGCAGCCAAGATCGTACTGGGGCCAACGTCCTGACTTTC

clone size: .
D gene: .
J gene: TRBJ1-3
V gene: TRBV27
CDR3 protein: CASSLDGSSGNTIYF
CDR3 DNA: TGTGCCAGCAGTTTGGACGGCAGCTCTGGAAACACCATATATTTT

clone size: .
D gene: TRBD1
J gene: TRBJ2-7
V gene: TRBV4-1
CDR3 protein: CASSQAGTGGYEQYF
CDR3 DNA: TGCGCCAGCAGCCAGGCCGGGACAGGGGGCTACGAGCAGTACTTC

clone size: .
D gene: .
J gene: TRBJ2-3
V gene: TRBV4-2
CDR3 protein: CASSPILQEAGDTQYF
CDR3 DNA: TGTGCCAGCAGCCCCATCCTGCAGGAAGCAGGAGATACGCAGTATTTT

clone size: once
D gene: .
J gene: TRBJ1-6
V gene: TRBV7-3
CDR3 protein: CASSGSYNSPLHF
CDR3 DNA: TGTGCCAGCAGCGGCTCCTATAATTCACCCCTCCACTTT

clone size: medium-sized
D gene: TRBD2
J gene: TRBJ2-7
V gene: TRBV6-5
CDR3 protein: CASSVAGAVYEQYF
CDR3 DNA: TGTGCCAGCAGTGTAGCGGGGGCCGTCTACGAGCAGTACTTC

clone size: .
D gene: TRBD1
J gene: TRBJ1-6
V gene: TRBV2
CDR3 protein: CATRPGQGSSPLHF
CDR3 DNA: TGTGCCACCCGACCGGGACAGGGGTCTTCACCCCTCCACTTT

clone size: .
D gene: TRBD1
J gene: TRBJ1-4
V gene: TRBV6-1
CDR3 protein: CASVNRGRAEKLFF
CDR3 DNA: TGTGCCAGCGTTAACAGGGGGCGGGCTGAAAAACTGTTTTTT

clone size: .
D gene: .
J gene: TRBJ1-5
V gene: TRBV15
CDR3 protein: CATSREGTGSSNQPQHF
CDR3 DNA: TGTGCCACCAGCAGAGAGGGAACAGGCTCTAGCAATCAGCCCCAGCATTTT

clone size: .
D gene: .
J gene: TRBJ2-2
V gene: TRBV7-3
CDR3 protein: CASSGELFF
CDR3 DNA: TGTGCCAGCAGCGGGGAGCTGTTTTTT

clone size: .
D gene: .
J gene: TRBJ1-2
V gene: TRBV19
CDR3 protein: CASSPTRDTYGYTF
CDR3 DNA: TGTGCCAGTAGCCCCACCCGGGACACATATGGCTACACCTTC